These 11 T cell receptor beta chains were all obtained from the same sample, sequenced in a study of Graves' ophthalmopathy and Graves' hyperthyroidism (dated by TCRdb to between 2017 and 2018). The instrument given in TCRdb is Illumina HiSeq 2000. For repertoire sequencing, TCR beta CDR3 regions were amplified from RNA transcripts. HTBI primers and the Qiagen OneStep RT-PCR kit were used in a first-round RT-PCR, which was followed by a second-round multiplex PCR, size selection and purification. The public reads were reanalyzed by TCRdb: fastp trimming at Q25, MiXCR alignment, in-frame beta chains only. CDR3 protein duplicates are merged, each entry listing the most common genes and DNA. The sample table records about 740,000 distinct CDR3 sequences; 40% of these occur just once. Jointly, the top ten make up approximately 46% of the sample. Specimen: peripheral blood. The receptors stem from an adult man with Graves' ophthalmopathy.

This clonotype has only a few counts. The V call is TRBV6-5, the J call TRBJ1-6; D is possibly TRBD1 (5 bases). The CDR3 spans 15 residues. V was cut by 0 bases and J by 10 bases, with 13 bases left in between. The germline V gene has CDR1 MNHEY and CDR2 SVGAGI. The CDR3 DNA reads TGTGCCAGCAGTTACTCTGAGGGGATTTCATCACCCCTCCACTTT. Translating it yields CASSYSEGISSPLHF.

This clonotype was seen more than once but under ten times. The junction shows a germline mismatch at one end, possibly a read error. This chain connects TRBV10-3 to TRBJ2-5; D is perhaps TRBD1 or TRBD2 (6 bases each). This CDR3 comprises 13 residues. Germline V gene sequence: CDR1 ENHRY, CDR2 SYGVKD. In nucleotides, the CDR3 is TGTGCCAGCAGTCCCGGGGGCACATGGACCCAGTACTTC. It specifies CASSPGGTWTQYF.

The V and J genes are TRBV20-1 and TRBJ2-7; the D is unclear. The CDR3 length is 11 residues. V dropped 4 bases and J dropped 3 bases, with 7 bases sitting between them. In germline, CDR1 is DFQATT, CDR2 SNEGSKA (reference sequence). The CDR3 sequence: CSAMTFYEQYF. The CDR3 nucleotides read TGCAGTGCTATGACATTCTACGAGCAGTACTTC.

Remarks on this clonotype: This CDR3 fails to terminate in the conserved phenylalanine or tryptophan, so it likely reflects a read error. In nucleotides, the CDR3 is TGTGCCAGCAGCCCCGGAAATCTGAACACTGAAGCTTTCTCT. It codes for CASSPGNLNTEAFS. J is TRBJ1-1 and V is TRBV11-2; D is unclear. This CDR3 spans 14 amino acids. Germline lookup yields CDR1 SGHAT and CDR2 FQNNGV. Trimming removed 5 bases at V and 0 bases at J, with 10 bases between.

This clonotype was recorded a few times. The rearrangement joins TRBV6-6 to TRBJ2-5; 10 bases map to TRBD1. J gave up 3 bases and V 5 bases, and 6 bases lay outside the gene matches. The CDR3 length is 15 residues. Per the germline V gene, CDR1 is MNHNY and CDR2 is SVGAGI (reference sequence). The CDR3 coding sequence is TGTGCCAGCAGTCGCTCGACAGGGGGCAAAGAGACCCAGTACTTC. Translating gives CASSRSTGGKETQYF.

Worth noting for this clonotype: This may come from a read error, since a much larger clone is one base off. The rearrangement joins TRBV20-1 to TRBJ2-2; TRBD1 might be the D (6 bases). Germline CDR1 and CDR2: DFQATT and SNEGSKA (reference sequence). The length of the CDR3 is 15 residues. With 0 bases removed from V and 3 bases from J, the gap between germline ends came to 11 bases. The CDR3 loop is CSARDGTIDTGELFF. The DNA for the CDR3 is TGCAGTGCTAGAGACGGGACAATCGACACCGGGGAGCTGTTTTTT.

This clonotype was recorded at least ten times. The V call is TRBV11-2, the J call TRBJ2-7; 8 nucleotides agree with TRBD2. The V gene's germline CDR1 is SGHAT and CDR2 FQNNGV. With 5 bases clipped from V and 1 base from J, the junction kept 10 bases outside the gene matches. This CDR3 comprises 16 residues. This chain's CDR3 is CASSAVSGRGSYEQYF. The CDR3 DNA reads TGTGCCAGCAGCGCTGTCAGCGGGAGAGGGTCCTACGAGCAGTACTTC.

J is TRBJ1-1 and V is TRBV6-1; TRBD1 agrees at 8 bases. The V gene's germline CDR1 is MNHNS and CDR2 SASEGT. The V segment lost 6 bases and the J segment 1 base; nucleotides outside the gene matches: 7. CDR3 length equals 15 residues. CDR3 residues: CASRSIGTGNTEAFF. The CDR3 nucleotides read TGTGCCAGCAGATCGATCGGGACAGGGAACACTGAAGCTTTCTTT.

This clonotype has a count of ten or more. This CDR3 is CASTLRDRGLREQYF. CDR3 DNA sequence: TGTGCCAGCACCTTAAGGGACAGGGGGCTGAGGGAGCAGTACTTC. This chain uses TRBV2 with TRBJ2-7, with 12 bases that match TRBD1. Trimming took 7 bases from V and 7 from J; bases not matched to a gene: 11. This CDR3 is built from 15 residues. The germline CDR1 and CDR2 sequences are SNHLY and FYNNEI.

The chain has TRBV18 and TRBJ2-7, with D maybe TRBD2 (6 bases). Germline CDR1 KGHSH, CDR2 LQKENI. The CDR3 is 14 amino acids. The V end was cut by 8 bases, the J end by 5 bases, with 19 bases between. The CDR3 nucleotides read TGTGCCAGCAGCTTCGAGAGGAGGGTCGACGAGCAGTACTTC. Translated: CASSFERRVDEQYF. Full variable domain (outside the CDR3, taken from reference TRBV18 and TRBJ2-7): NAGVMQNPRHLVRRRGQEARLRCSPMKGHSHVYWYRQLPEEGLKFMVYLQKENIIDESGMPKERFSAEFPKEGPSILRIQQVVRGDSAAYFCASSFERRVDEQYFGPGTRLTVT.

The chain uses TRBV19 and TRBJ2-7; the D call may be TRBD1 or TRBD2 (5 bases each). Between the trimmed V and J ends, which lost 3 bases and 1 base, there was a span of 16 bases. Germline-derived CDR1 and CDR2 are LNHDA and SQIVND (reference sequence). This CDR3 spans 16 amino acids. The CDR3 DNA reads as TGTGCCAGTAGTATTAGGGGCGGAACTAGATCCTACGAGCAGTACTTC. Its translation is CASSIRGGTRSYEQYF.